This paragraph reports one TCR beta chain. Antigen: not known. The authors reverse transcribed about 0.5 to 1 ug RNA with random hexamers. Amplification of TCR beta CDR3 across 54 Vbeta and 13 Jbeta was performed with immunoSEQ multiplex PCR. TCRdb redid the calling of the immunoSEQ multiplex PCR reads with MiXCR, one entry per CDR3 protein. The sample lists 200,000 to 250,000 distinct CDR3 sequences, 93% occurring once. This sample was taken from a study of CD8 T cells in Susac syndrome. This CDR3 comprises 17 residues. CDR1 is MGHRA and CDR2 is YSYEKL in the germline V gene. V was clipped by 5 bases and J by 3 bases, with 20 bases between them. Points from the study as a whole: By the study's own acknowledgment, its TCR sequencing and HLA analysis included relatively few individuals.

This clonotype was obtained from a human donor with multiple sclerosis. The rearrangement links TRBV4-1 to TRBJ2-4; TRBD2 is a possible D gene (7 bases). The sequenced material came from CD4+ T cells from PBMCs. CDR3 nucleotide sequence: TGCGCCAGCAGCTCACCCAAGGCGGGGGCGGACAAAAACATTCAGTACTTC. Translating gives CASSSPKAGADKNIQYF.